The rows below give T cell receptor beta chains drawn from one sample of a study of cytomegalovirus exposure and HLA in healthy donors. Clones were sequenced by immunoSEQ multiplex PCR, and TCRdb holds only the in-frame ones, with some missing. Of about 180,000 clones in the sample, over 65% were seen once. Sequencing was done on a sample of PBMCs. Receptors were obtained from a man between 18 and 29 years old in good health and CMV-seronegative. CDR3s include the opening cysteine and the closing phenylalanine or tryptophan. The D gene is left open where the match is weak. Expanded clones are given a class, and other clones once, few, many or no size at all.

V: TRBV10-3
J: TRBJ2-3
length: 15
D: TRBD1
size: NA
DNA: TGTGCCATCAGTGATGGAGGGACAGGGGTCGATACGCAGTATTTT
CDR3: CAISDGGTGVDTQYF

V: TRBV5-6
J: TRBJ2-2
length: 14
D: TRBD1
size: NA
DNA: TGTGCCAGCAGCTTGGTAGGGGGCCCCGGGGAGCTGTTTTTT
CDR3: CASSLVGGPGELFF

V: TRBV2
J: TRBJ2-1
length: 18
D: TRBD2
size: NA
DNA: TGTGCCAGCAGTCGTGGTAGCGGGACCTCGGGAGGGTCCAATGAGCAGTTCTTC
CDR3: CASSRGSGTSGGSNEQFF

V: TRBV27
J: TRBJ1-4
length: 14
D: NA
size: NA
DNA: TGTGCCAGCAGTTCGGACAGTTGGGGTGAAAAACTGTTTTTT
CDR3: CASSSDSWGEKLFF

V: TRBV11-2
J: TRBJ1-6
length: 15
D: NA
size: NA
DNA: TGTGCCAGCACAGCTTCAGCGGAAGTCGATTCACCCCTCCACTTT
CDR3: CASTASAEVDSPLHF

V: TRBV5-8
J: TRBJ2-7
length: 16
D: TRBD2
size: NA
DNA: TGTGCCAGCAGCGAGGGAGGGGCTAGCGGCCCCTACGAGCAGTACTTC
CDR3: CASSEGGASGPYEQYF

V: TRBV13
J: TRBJ2-1
length: 13
D: NA
size: NA
DNA: TGTGCCAGCAGCTTAGAAAGCGACAATGAGCAGTTCTTC
CDR3: CASSLESDNEQFF

V: TRBV25-1
J: TRBJ2-7
length: 11
D: NA
size: NA
DNA: TGTGCCAGCAGTGAAAGAGACGAGCAGTACTTC
CDR3: CASSERDEQYF

V: TRBV27
J: TRBJ2-5
length: 13
D: TRBD2
size: NA
DNA: TGTGCCAGCAGAGGGCGGGGGGACGAGACCCAGTACTTC
CDR3: CASRGRGDETQYF

V: TRBV10-3
J: TRBJ2-1
length: 14
D: TRBD1
size: NA
DNA: TGTGCCACCCAGACAGGGGGCTCCTACAATGAGCAGTTCTTC
CDR3: CATQTGGSYNEQFF

V: TRBV9
J: TRBJ2-7
length: 12
D: NA
size: NA
DNA: TGTGCCAGCAGCGTTGGGGGACTCGGCAAGTACTTC
CDR3: CASSVGGLGKYF

V: TRBV13
J: TRBJ2-7
length: 14
D: TRBD1
size: NA
DNA: TGTGCCAGCAGCTTGGGGGACAGGGACCACGAGCAGTACTTC
CDR3: CASSLGDRDHEQYF

V: TRBV11-2
J: TRBJ2-1
length: 15
D: NA
size: NA
DNA: TGTGCCAGCAGCGAGGCAGTGGGGCCCAACAATGAGCAGTTCTTC
CDR3: CASSEAVGPNNEQFF

V: TRBV5-6
J: TRBJ2-1
length: 17
D: TRBD2
size: few
DNA: TGTGCCAGCAGCTTGGGGCCAAGCGGGGGCCCTTACAATGAGCAGTTCTTC
CDR3: CASSLGPSGGPYNEQFF

V: TRBV7-2
J: TRBJ1-2
length: 12
D: NA
size: few
DNA: TGTGCCAGCAGCTTGGGCACCTATGGCTACACCTTC
CDR3: CASSLGTYGYTF

V: TRBV11-3
J: TRBJ2-3
length: 15
D: TRBD2
size: few
DNA: TGTGCCAGCAGTGATCGACTAGCGGGAGGGGACACGCAGTATTTT
CDR3: CASSDRLAGGDTQYF

V: TRBV2
J: TRBJ1-5
length: 15
D: TRBD1
size: NA
DNA: TGTGCCAGCAGAGGACAGGGCAATAGCAATCAGCCCCAGCATTTT
CDR3: CASRGQGNSNQPQHF

V: TRBV7-9
J: TRBJ1-2
length: 14
D: TRBD1
size: NA
DNA: TGTGCCAGCAGCCCCCGTCGGGACAGCTATGGCTACACCTTC
CDR3: CASSPRRDSYGYTF

V: TRBV4-3
J: TRBJ1-4
length: 16
D: NA
size: NA
DNA: TGCGCCAGCAGCCTCTATACAGGGAGCACTAATGAAAAACTGTTTTTT
CDR3: CASSLYTGSTNEKLFF

V: TRBV19
J: TRBJ1-5
length: 15
D: NA
size: NA
DNA: TGTGCCAGTAAGGTAGGAGGGCCGAGCAATCAGCCCCAGCATTTT
CDR3: CASKVGGPSNQPQHF

V: TRBV29-1
J: TRBJ2-3
length: 12
D: NA
size: NA
DNA: TGCAGCGTTGTAGGGGGCACAGATACGCAGTATTTT
CDR3: CSVVGGTDTQYF

V: TRBV7-2
J: TRBJ2-1
length: 13
D: NA
size: NA
DNA: TGTGCCAGCAGCGGAAGGGGTGACAATGAGCAGTTCTTC
CDR3: CASSGRGDNEQFF

V: TRBV27
J: TRBJ2-7
length: 12
D: NA
size: NA
DNA: TGTGCCACCGGGGAGGCGGTGGCAACGCAGTACTTC
CDR3: CATGEAVATQYF

V: TRBV4-3
J: TRBJ1-2
length: 16
D: TRBD1
size: NA
DNA: TGCGCCAGCAGCCAAGATCTGGCGACAGGGTACTATGGCTATACCTTC
CDR3: CASSQDLATGYYGYTF

V: TRBV27
J: TRBJ1-1
length: 19
D: NA
size: once
DNA: TGTGCCAGCAGTTTAGACCCCCGGAGAACAGGGACGGGGAACACTGAAGCTTTCTTT
CDR3: CASSLDPRRTGTGNTEAFF

V: TRBV5-8
J: TRBJ2-7
length: 14
D: NA
size: few
DNA: TGTGCCAGCAAGCAGGTCCCTTCTCGGTCCGAGCAGTACTTC
CDR3: CASKQVPSRSEQYF

V: TRBV27
J: TRBJ1-2
length: 12
D: NA
size: NA
DNA: TGTGCCAGCAGTCCGACAGTGGGGGGCTACACCTTC
CDR3: CASSPTVGGYTF

V: TRBV6-1
J: TRBJ1-4
length: 15
D: NA
size: once
DNA: TGTGCCAGCAGTATAACAGGGACCAGCTTTGAAAAACTGTTTTTT
CDR3: CASSITGTSFEKLFF

V: TRBV5-6
J: TRBJ1-5
length: 15
D: NA
size: NA
DNA: TGTGCCAGCAGCTTTTTTGGACAGCTTAATCAGCCCCAGCATTTT
CDR3: CASSFFGQLNQPQHF

V: TRBV7-9
J: TRBJ1-2
length: 17
D: NA
size: once
DNA: TGTGCCAGCAGCTCCCAGGGGCGGGGGAAAGCTAACTATGGCTACACCTTC
CDR3: CASSSQGRGKANYGYTF

V: TRBV20-1
J: TRBJ2-2
length: 11
D: NA
size: NA
DNA: TGCAGTGCACAGACAGGCGGGGAGCTGTTTTTT
CDR3: CSAQTGGELFF

V: TRBV7-2
J: TRBJ2-7
length: 17
D: TRBD2
size: NA
DNA: TGTGCCAGCAGCTTGGGGGTAGCGGGGGCGGTGTCCTACGAGCAGTACTTC
CDR3: CASSLGVAGAVSYEQYF

V: TRBV19
J: TRBJ2-6
length: 16
D: TRBD1
size: NA
DNA: TGTGCCAGTAGTATCACAGGGGGCTCTGGGGCCAACGTCCTGACTTTC
CDR3: CASSITGGSGANVLTF

V: TRBV30
J: TRBJ1-1
length: 11
D: NA
size: NA
DNA: TGTGCCTGGAAGCAGAACACTGAAGCTTTCTTT
CDR3: CAWKQNTEAFF

V: TRBV11-3
J: TRBJ1-1
length: 13
D: NA
size: NA
DNA: TGTGCCAGCAGCCCAGGTGGGCGGGGGGAAGCTTTCTTT
CDR3: CASSPGGRGEAFF

V: TRBV14
J: TRBJ2-1
length: 14
D: NA
size: NA
DNA: TGTGCCAGCAGCCAAGATCTAATAAACAATGAGCAGTTCTTC
CDR3: CASSQDLINNEQFF

V: TRBV7-2
J: TRBJ2-3
length: 16
D: TRBD2
size: NA
DNA: TGTGCCAGCAGCAGCACTAGCGGGGGGGCGACAGATACGCAGTATTTT
CDR3: CASSSTSGGATDTQYF

V: TRBV15
J: TRBJ1-6
length: 14
D: NA
size: NA
DNA: TGTGCCACCAGCGCAAAACAGGGTAGTTCACCCCTCCACTTT
CDR3: CATSAKQGSSPLHF

V: TRBV4-3
J: TRBJ2-2
length: 18
D: TRBD2
size: NA
DNA: TGCGCCAGCAGCCAAGAAACTAGCGGAGGGTTGAACACCGGGGAGCTGTTTTTT
CDR3: CASSQETSGGLNTGELFF

V: TRBV4-3
J: TRBJ2-6
length: 15
D: NA
size: NA
DNA: TGCGCCAGCAGCCAAGGGGGCGCTGGGGCCAACGTCCTGACTTTC
CDR3: CASSQGGAGANVLTF

V: TRBV6-5
J: TRBJ2-1
length: 14
D: TRBD2
size: NA
DNA: TGTGCCAGCAGGGGCGGGACTACTTACAATGAGCAGTTCTTC
CDR3: CASRGGTTYNEQFF

V: TRBV7-9
J: TRBJ2-7
length: 13
D: TRBD1
size: NA
DNA: TGTGCCAGCAGCTTACAGGGGGTCTACGAGCAGTACTTC
CDR3: CASSLQGVYEQYF

V: TRBV7-2
J: TRBJ1-5
length: 14
D: TRBD1
size: NA
DNA: TGTGCCAGCAGCCCGCGGACAGGGGGACAGCCCCAGCATTTT
CDR3: CASSPRTGGQPQHF

V: TRBV7-2
J: TRBJ2-1
length: 17
D: TRBD2
size: NA
DNA: TGTGCCAGCAGGAAATTTAGCGGGGGGGCGGATTACAATGAGCAGTTCTTC
CDR3: CASRKFSGGADYNEQFF

V: TRBV6-6
J: TRBJ2-6
length: 16
D: NA
size: NA
DNA: TGTGCCAGCATAGTGGCAGGGGGGTCTGGGGCCAACGTCCTGACTTTC
CDR3: CASIVAGGSGANVLTF

V: TRBV5-1
J: TRBJ2-7
length: 14
D: NA
size: NA
DNA: TGCGCCAGCAGCTTGCAACGTGGTTCCTACGAGCAGTACTTC
CDR3: CASSLQRGSYEQYF

V: TRBV30
J: TRBJ2-2
length: 14
D: NA
size: NA
DNA: TGTGCCTGGAGTGTAGGAGAGCCCACCGGGGAGCTGTTTTTT
CDR3: CAWSVGEPTGELFF

V: TRBV19
J: TRBJ2-2
length: 13
D: NA
size: NA
DNA: TGTGCCAGTAGTACTCTAGTTCCCGGGGAGCTGTTTTTT
CDR3: CASSTLVPGELFF

V: TRBV28
J: TRBJ2-7
length: 17
D: TRBD2
size: NA
DNA: TGTGCCAGCAGTTTATTTCCACGGCGGGAGTCAACCTACGAGCAGTACTTC
CDR3: CASSLFPRRESTYEQYF

V: TRBV4-3
J: TRBJ2-1
length: 17
D: TRBD2
size: few
DNA: TGCGCCAGCAGCCAAGATCGCGCTAGCGGACAATACAATGAGCAGTTCTTC
CDR3: CASSQDRASGQYNEQFF